This TCR beta chain is drawn from a study of CD8+CD57+ T cells in acquired aplastic anemia. The overall study: The average for DNA from sorted CD4+ and CD8+ cells was around 3.4 ug. Researchers reported that healthy donors averaged roughly 9.8 million reads for CD4+ cells.

Study conclusions and caveats: Patients were compared with controls for CD8+ Simpson's diversity, and no significant difference emerged. Shared by patients and controls, approximately 28 CD8+ CDR3s were abundant in patients.

Genomic DNA constituted the template upon which TCR beta VDJ and CDR3 profiling was performed. MiXCR, run by TCRdb on the reads, gives a single entry per CDR3 protein. The sample has approximately 65,000 distinct CDR3 sequences, roughly 54% seen once. From germline, CDR1 is ENHRY and CDR2 SYGVKD. This CDR3 spans 14 amino acids. The ends were cut back, 4 bases at V and 10 bases at J, with 14 bases in the middle. This clonotype counts as medium-sized. Its antigen is not identified. The genes are TRBV10-3 and TRBJ1-6, with a weak D call TRBD1 (5 bases). This TCR was recovered from a human donor in good health, serving as a control. Sequencing used sorted CD4+, CD8+, or CD8+CD57+ T cells (not recorded which) from PBMCs. The CDR3 DNA is TGTGCCATCAGTGTGGGGGAAAGAGGGTCACCCCTCCACTTT. Its translation: CAISVGERGSPLHF.